This TCR beta chain was recorded in a study of vaccination effects on CD4 cells after COVID-19. Turning to the study itself: CD4+ T cells specific for antigen were expanded with viral peptide pools by the ViraFEST assay before sequencing. Participants were vaccinated with two doses of either the BNT162b2 or mRNA-1273 vaccine. Samples from a couple of convalescent patients were given 16 days and one week before vaccination.

Study observations and caveats: Few convalescent patients, and no early post-infection timepoints, were available to the study.

It was after approximately 11 days of culture that CD4+ T cells were isolated. Comments on this clone: As yet, its antigen is unknown.

Generated by immunoSEQ multiplex PCR, the TCRdb table keeps only in-frame clones and is missing some. The sample has about 45,000 clones, about 70% seen once. The CDR3 spans 13 residues. Germline-derived CDR1 and CDR2 are SGHRS and YFSETQ. Trimming took 0 bases from V and 2 from J, leaving 2 bases between them. The chain links TRBV5-1 to TRBJ2-2; no definite D call. The sample consisted of CD4+ T cells from PBMCs cultured without peptide, taken before COVID-19 vaccination. This TCR was sampled from a human donor who had a prior SARS-CoV-2 infection. The CDR3 reads CASSLDNTGELFF. As DNA, the CDR3 is TGCGCCAGCAGCTTGGATAACACCGGGGAGCTGTTTTTT.